This T cell receptor (beta chain) was retrieved from a study of shared clonotypes between healthy human individuals. Broader study findings: What naive subsets generally showed was a larger estimated richness than memory subsets showed. A handful of donors held 4.5% to 5% of naive CD4 clonotypes in common. Only blood was sampled; tissue repertoires likely differ. The authors expected sequencing depth to affect clonotype sharing among donors.

Sequencing used immunoSEQ multiplex PCR; TCRdb keeps in-frame clones, though not all of them. The sample holds approximately 1.9 million clones, around 95% seen once. In the case of this clone: Its antigen is not known.

Terminally differentiated effector memory CD45RA+ cells were excluded by CCR7 positive selection of CD45RO-negative cells. The source of this sequence is a man aged 18-30 years in good health. Some clones in this sample may be carry-over from other donors' samples. The sequencing sample was made of naive CD8+ T cells from PBMCs.

The chain's CDR3 is CASSPTPGFPQHF. As DNA, the CDR3 is TGTGCCAGCAGTCCCACCCCAGGGTTTCCCCAGCATTTT. V is TRBV28 and J is TRBJ1-5; tentatively, D is TRBD1 (5 bases). The ends were cut back, 5 bases at V and 10 bases at J, with 15 bases in the middle. CDR3 size: 13 residues. Germline lookup yields CDR1 MDHEN and CDR2 SYDVKM.